Sequencing of this T cell receptor (beta chain) was carried out in a study of PD-1 blockade in classical Hodgkin lymphoma. From germline, CDR1 is MDHEN and CDR2 SYDVKM. The trim removed 6 bases at V and 5 bases at J, leaving 7 bases unmatched. CDR3 size: 15 residues. Here immunoSEQ multiplex PCR was the method, and the copy in TCRdb shows in-frame clones only, minus some. This sample yields 99,000 or so clones, of which 89% are seen a single time; 15% to 20% belongs to the top ten. Sample time point: cycle 4 day 1 (C4D1), after 5 to 7 weeks of nivolumab. Each patient relapsed following autologous stem cell transplantation, and prior brentuximab vedotin exposure differed.

This chain links TRBV28 with TRBJ2-2; 9 bases match TRBD1. The origin of this receptor is a human donor with classical Hodgkin lymphoma. Sequenced here: peripheral blood mononuclear cells (PBMCs), sampled before the fourth cycle of nivolumab. The CDR3 protein is CASSLQGATTGELFF. DNA for the CDR3: TGTGCCAGCAGCCTACAGGGGGCGACTACCGGGGAGCTGTTTTTT.